A single sample is the source of the 26 T cell receptor beta chains below, sequenced in a study of T cells in Graves' hyperthyroidism and ophthalmopathy. Authors of the study amplified TCR beta CDR3 regions from RNA transcripts. The HTBI primer set served for first-round RT-PCR of the TCR CDR3. A single record per CDR3 protein comes from TCRdb applying MiXCR to the multiplex PCR reads. The repertoire holds around 760,000 distinct CDR3 sequences, with approximately 36% as singletons. Sequencing input: blood. All receptors derive from a woman aged 40 to 55 with Graves' hyperthyroidism.

This clonotype was seen more than once but under ten times. The chain employs TRBV4-1 and TRBJ1-2; a weak D match, TRBD1 (5 bases). The germline gives CDR1 MGHRA, CDR2 YSYEKL. Trimming took 0 bases from V and 4 from J, leaving 12 bases between them. CDR3 size: 15 residues. The CDR3 reads CASSQDPSGAYGYTF. The CDR3 DNA reads as TGCGCCAGCAGCCAAGATCCATCCGGGGCCTATGGCTACACCTTC.

The gene calls are TRBV7-6 and TRBJ1-6; D is unclear. Per the germline V gene, CDR1 is SGHVS and CDR2 is FNYEAQ. V was trimmed by 4 bases and J by 10 bases, leaving 8 bases between them. There are 12 residues in the CDR3. The CDR3 loop is CASSSGGSPLHF. CDR3 DNA sequence: TGTGCCAGCAGCTCTGGAGGATCACCCCTCCACTTT.

As concerns this clonotype: It may be a read error: a sequence one base away is much more abundant. This chain joins TRBV10-3 and TRBJ2-7; D gene ambiguous. The CDR3 is 15 residues long. The V end lost 0 bases, the J end lost 3 bases, and 12 bases lay between the germline ends. The V gene's germline CDR1 is ENHRY and CDR2 SYGVKD. CDR3 residues: CAISESYRNLYEQYF. DNA of the CDR3: TGTGCCATCAGTGAGTCCTACCGCAACCTCTACGAGCAGTACTTC.

This clonotype was seen repeatedly, ten times or more. In DNA form, the CDR3 reads TGTGCCAGCAGTGACGGGCAGGGGTCAAATTCACCCCTCCACTTT. Translated: CASSDGQGSNSPLHF. The gene calls are TRBV2 and TRBJ1-6, with D possibly matching TRBD1 (6 bases). The ends were cut back, 3 bases at V and 7 bases at J, with 13 bases in the middle. This CDR3 has 15 residues. Looked up from germline, CDR1 is SNHLY and CDR2 is FYNNEI.

The rearrangement joins TRBV18 to TRBJ2-7, with 13 bases identical to TRBD2. This CDR3 has 15 amino acids. The V and J ends lost 3 bases and 6 bases, in that order; junction bases with no gene match: 5. Germline loops: CDR1 KGHSH, CDR2 LQKENI. This CDR3 is CASSPTSGRASEQYF. CDR3 nucleotide sequence: TGTGCCAGCTCACCTACTAGCGGGAGGGCCTCCGAGCAGTACTTC.

For this clonotype: A much more abundant neighbour one base away suggests this may be a read error. The genes are TRBV20-1 and TRBJ2-7; D may be TRBD2 (5 bases). The germline gives CDR1 DFQATT, CDR2 SNEGSKA (reference sequence). The CDR3 is 15 residues long. CDR3 in amino acids: CSAWTASTPSSEQYF. The CDR3 bases are TGCAGTGCTTGGACTGCGTCCACCCCCTCCTCCGAGCAGTACTTC.

This clonotype was observed many times. The rearrangement uses TRBV29-1 and TRBJ1-1; 7 bases line up with TRBD1. The V segment lost 5 bases and the J segment 0 bases; nucleotides outside the gene matches: 9. The germline V gene has CDR1 SQVTM and CDR2 ANQGSEA. The CDR3 is made up of 15 amino acids. CDR3 DNA sequence: TGCAGCGTTTACAGTACAGGGGCCATGAACACTGAAGCTTTCTTT. It specifies CSVYSTGAMNTEAFF.

This clonotype was picked up many times. The chain combines TRBV2 with TRBJ2-2, with 7 bases aligning to TRBD2. After removal of 3 bases from V and 0 bases from J, the junction contained 4 bases not matched to a gene. CDR3 length: 16 amino acids. Germline loops: CDR1 SNHLY, CDR2 FYNNEI. The CDR3 region has the DNA TGTGCCAGCAGTGATGGGCGGGGGACGAACACCGGGGAGCTGTTTTTT. Amino acid sequence: CASSDGRGTNTGELFF.

This clonotype was seen at least ten times. The chain couples TRBV25-1 to TRBJ1-1; D gene unclear. This CDR3 is built from 14 residues. Trimming left V 1 base short and J 10 bases short, with 16 bases between. Germline CDR1 and CDR2: MGHDK and SYGVNS. The CDR3 DNA reads as TGTGCCAGCAGTGAATCTCCAGGTAGCAACGGAGCTTTCTTT. The encoded protein is CASSESPGSNGAFF.

The chain recombines TRBV29-1 with TRBJ1-1; D remains unclear. Trimming shortened V by 8 bases and J by 0 bases, and 13 bases separated the two germline ends. This CDR3 comprises 13 residues. Per the germline V gene, CDR1 is SQVTM and CDR2 is ANQGSEA. CDR3 sequence (DNA): TGCAGCAGTTACGGGGATCTGAACACTGAAGCTTTCTTT. Residues: CSSYGDLNTEAFF.

Ten or more counts support this clonotype. The chain couples TRBV12-3 or TRBV12-4 to TRBJ1-2; 9 bases match TRBD1. The CDR3 is 14 residues long. V gave up 6 bases and J gave up 4 bases; unmatched junction bases: 6. CDR3 DNA: TGTGCCAGCAGCTTACAGGGGGCGGGCTATGGCTACACCTTC. It encodes CASSLQGAGYGYTF.

The V gene is TRBV11-1, the J gene TRBJ2-1, with D tentatively TRBD1 or TRBD2 (5 bases each). The CDR3 spans 16 residues. Between the trimmed V and J ends, which lost 8 bases and 7 bases, there was a span of 24 bases. The germline V gene has CDR1 SGHAT and CDR2 FQDESV (reference sequence). CDR3 nucleotides: TGTGCCAGCGGCGTTATCGGGACGGCGGGTGGGAATGAGCAGTTCTTC. This encodes CASGVIGTAGGNEQFF. The whole variable domain, remainder taken from reference TRBV11-1 and TRBJ2-1, is EAEVAQSPRYKITEKSQAVAFWCDPISGHATLYWYRQILGQGPELLVQFQDESVVDDSQLPKDRFSAERLKGVDSTLKIQPAELGDSAMYLCASGVIGTAGGNEQFFGPGTRLTVL.

This clonotype was counted only a few times. The V call is TRBV10-3, the J call TRBJ1-4, with 7 nucleotides matching TRBD1. CDR1 and CDR2 from the germline V gene are ENHRY and SYGVKD. CDR3 length: 15 amino acids. The V segment lost 5 bases and the J segment 5 bases; nucleotides outside the gene matches: 8. The CDR3 DNA is TGTGCCATCAGTTCAAGACAGGGAGAGAATGAAAAACTGTTTTTT. Its protein is CAISSRQGENEKLFF.

The gene calls are TRBV25-1 and TRBJ2-7, with D maybe TRBD2 (5 bases). The length of the CDR3 is 14 residues. The germline V gene encodes CDR1 MGHDK and CDR2 SYGVNS. V lost 8 bases and J 2 bases, leaving 16 bases between the germline ends. The CDR3 loop reads CASSPTFGAYEQYF. The DNA for the CDR3 is TGTGCCAGCTCACCCACCTTCGGGGCCTACGAGCAGTACTTC.

This clonotype was seen more than once but under ten times. The chain employs TRBV6-5 and TRBJ1-2; no firm D call. This CDR3 region has 16 residues. Between the trimmed V and J ends, which lost 2 bases and 2 bases, there was a span of 15 bases. Germline V CDR1 and CDR2: MNHEY, SVGAGI. In DNA form, the CDR3 reads TGTGCCAGCAGTTACAGGGCGGCCCCAGGAAACTATGGCTACACCTTC. This sequence encodes CASSYRAAPGNYGYTF.

This clonotype was recorded many times. This chain uses TRBV10-3 with TRBJ1-2; D call uncertain. Trimming cost V 0 bases and J 4 bases, with 12 bases left between them. The CDR3 is 15 residues long. Germline loops: CDR1 ENHRY, CDR2 SYGVKD. CDR3 protein: CAISESIQVPYGYTF. The CDR3 bases are TGTGCCATCAGTGAGTCGATTCAGGTACCCTATGGCTACACCTTC.

This clonotype was counted many times. The V call is TRBV5-6, the J call TRBJ1-2, with 10 bases identical to TRBD1. There are 13 residues in the CDR3. CDR1 is SGHDT, CDR2 YYEEEE, per germline. V trimming: 3 bases; J trimming: 10 bases; junction bases outside the gene matches: 6. For the CDR3, the DNA is TGTGCCAGCAGCTCGACCGGGACAGGGGACTACACCTTC. Protein: CASSSTGTGDYTF. Full variable domain (remainder filled in from reference TRBV5-6 and TRBJ1-2): DAGVTQSPTHLIKTRGQQVTLRCSPKSGHDTVSWYQQALGQGPQFIFQYYEEEERQRGNFPDRFSGHQFPNYSSELNVNALLLGDSALYLCASSSTGTGDYTFGSGTRLTVV.

This chain links TRBV30 with TRBJ1-2, with 7 bases fitting TRBD1. The CDR3 is made up of 14 amino acids. J lost 2 bases, V lost 3 bases, and 6 bases had no gene match. The germline gives CDR1 GTSNPN, CDR2 SVGIG (reference sequence). This CDR3 is CAWRGAGQNYGYTF. The CDR3 bases are TGTGCCTGGAGGGGAGCGGGACAGAACTATGGCTACACCTTC.

A few counts support this clonotype. The chain joins TRBV15 to TRBJ2-6, with D perhaps matching TRBD1 (6 bases). The CDR3 extends over 16 amino acids. The V and J ends lost 3 bases and 2 bases respectively, with 11 bases between them. Per germline, CDR1 LNHNV and CDR2 YYDKDF (reference sequence). CDR3 in amino acids: CATSSRGHTGANVLTF. DNA of the CDR3: TGTGCCACCAGCAGCCGGGGACACACTGGGGCCAACGTCCTGACTTTC.

The rearrangement joins TRBV11-2 to TRBJ2-2; 13 bases are shared with TRBD2. Unmatched junction bases numbered 8, after V lost 5 bases and J lost 2 bases. The germline CDR1 and CDR2 sequences are SGHAT and FQNNGV. CDR3 length: 18 amino acids. The CDR3 spells CASSKRLAGGLNTGELFF. The CDR3 nucleotides are TGTGCCAGCAGCAAACGACTAGCGGGGGGCCTAAACACCGGGGAGCTGTTTTTT.

The chain has TRBV7-9 and TRBJ2-7, with TRBD1 matching 9 bases. In germline, CDR1 is SEHNR, CDR2 FQNEAQ (reference sequence). The CDR3 length is 16 residues. V dropped 5 bases and J dropped 3; count of bases not matched to a gene: 11. CDR3 residues: CASSHRDREPVYEQYF. The CDR3, as DNA: TGTGCCAGCAGCCACCGGGACAGGGAGCCCGTCTACGAGCAGTACTTC.

The chain recombines TRBV24-1 with TRBJ1-1; 10 bases are a match to TRBD1. The length of the CDR3 is 13 residues. J lost 4 bases, V lost 9 bases, and 4 bases had no gene match. Germline CDR1 and CDR2: KGHDR and SFDVKD. The CDR3 bases are TGTGCCACCGAGGACAGGGGGAGCACTGAAGCTTTCTTT. Encoded protein: CATEDRGSTEAFF.

This clonotype was seen more than once but under ten times. V gene TRBV5-5 combines with J gene TRBJ2-7, with unresolved D. Germline lookup yields CDR1 SGHKS and CDR2 YYEKEE (reference sequence). V shed 0 bases and J shed 0 bases, with 10 bases lying between them. This CDR3 region has 15 residues. In DNA, the CDR3 is TGTGCCAGCAGCTTGGAGGCAGCCTCCTCCTACGAGCAGTACTTC. Translation gives CASSLEAASSYEQYF.

This clonotype was counted ten times or more. The rearrangement joins TRBV29-1 to TRBJ1-1; 9 bases are a match to TRBD1. V lost 6 bases to trimming and J lost 1 base; unmatched junction nucleotides: 0. Germline V gene data show CDR1 as SQVTM and CDR2 as ANQGSEA. This CDR3 contains 12 residues. The CDR3 DNA reads as TGCAGCGTGGGACAGGGGAACACTGAAGCTTTCTTT. This gives the protein CSVGQGNTEAFF.

The chain employs TRBV10-3 and TRBJ2-3; no firm D call. The CDR3 loop spans 16 amino acids. V dropped 3 bases and J dropped 1 base, with 14 bases sitting between them. Germline V lookup: CDR1 ENHRY, CDR2 SYGVKD. The CDR3 is CAISDSGLHGTDTQYF. Written as DNA, the CDR3 is TGTGCCATCAGTGATTCGGGCTTACACGGCACAGATACGCAGTATTTT.

This chain connects TRBV10-2 to TRBJ2-1, with D tentatively TRBD2 (6 bases). CDR3 length: 14 amino acids. The V end lost 7 bases, the J end lost 6 bases, and 16 bases lay between the germline ends. CDR1 is WSHSY and CDR2 is SAAADI in the germline V gene. The CDR3 DNA follows: TGCGCCAGCACGAGGAGCCGCGGGGTCAATGAGCAGTTCTTC. It encodes CASTRSRGVNEQFF.